This TCR beta chain emerged from a study of blood T cell repertoires in COVID-19. As for the study in general: Donors in the United States, Italy and Spain gave samples during acute or convalescent COVID-19. Sources were T cells, B-cell-depleted T cells, or PBMCs; the material itself was cDNA or gDNA.

Original handling: Counts of nucleated cells, estimated from reference gene primer amplification, were obtained. The repertoire was sequenced with immunoSEQ multiplex PCR; TCRdb's copy has only in-frame clones and lacks some. V and J calls and clone size follow that table, whereas D and trimming were derived from the DNA. The sample consists of about 190,000 clones, 80% to 90% of them appearing once. The CDR3 has 18 amino acids. The J segment lost 6 bases and the V segment lost 1 base, leaving 17 bases of the junction unmatched. Germline CDR1 LNHDA, CDR2 SQIVND (reference sequence). The rearrangement joins TRBV19 to TRBJ1-1; 7 bases are shared with TRBD1. Sample: peripheral blood. This TCR was recovered from a man aged 25 to 40 with acute or convalescent COVID-19. CDR3: CASSIVPLLSDRDAEAFF. The CDR3 DNA reads TGTGCCAGTAGTATAGTCCCCCTACTTTCTGACAGGGACGCTGAAGCTTTCTTT.